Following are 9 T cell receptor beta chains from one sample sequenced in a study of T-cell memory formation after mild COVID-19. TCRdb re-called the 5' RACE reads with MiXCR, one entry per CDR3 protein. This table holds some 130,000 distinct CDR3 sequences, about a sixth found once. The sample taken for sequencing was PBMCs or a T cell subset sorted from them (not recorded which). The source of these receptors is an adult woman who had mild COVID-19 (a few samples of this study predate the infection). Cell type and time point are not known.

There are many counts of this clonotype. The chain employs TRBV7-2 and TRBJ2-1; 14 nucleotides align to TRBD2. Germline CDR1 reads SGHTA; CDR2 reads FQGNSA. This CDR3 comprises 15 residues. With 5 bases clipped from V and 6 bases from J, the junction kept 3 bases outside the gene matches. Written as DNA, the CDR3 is TGTGCCAGCAGCCCCGGACTAGCGGGAGGCAATGAGCAGTTCTTC. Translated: CASSPGLAGGNEQFF. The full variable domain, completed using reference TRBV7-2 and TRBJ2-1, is GAGVSQSPSNKVTEKGKDVELRCDPISGHTALYWYRQSLGQGLEFLIYFQGNSAPDKSGLPSDRFSAERTGGSVSTLTIQRTQQEDSAVYLCASSPGLAGGNEQFFGPGTRLTVL.

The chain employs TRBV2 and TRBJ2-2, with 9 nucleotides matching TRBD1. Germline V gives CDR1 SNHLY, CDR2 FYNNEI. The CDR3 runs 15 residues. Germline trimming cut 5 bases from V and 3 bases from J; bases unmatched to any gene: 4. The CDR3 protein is CASSYRGLDTGELFF. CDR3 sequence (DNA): TGTGCCAGCAGTTACAGGGGGCTTGACACCGGGGAGCTGTTTTTT.

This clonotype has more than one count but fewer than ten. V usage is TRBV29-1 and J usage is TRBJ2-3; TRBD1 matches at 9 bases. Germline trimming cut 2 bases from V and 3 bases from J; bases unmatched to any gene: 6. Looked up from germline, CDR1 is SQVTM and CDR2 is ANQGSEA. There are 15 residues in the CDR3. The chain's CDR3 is CSVERTGEVTDTQYF. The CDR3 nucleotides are TGCAGCGTTGAAAGGACAGGGGAGGTAACAGATACGCAGTATTTT.

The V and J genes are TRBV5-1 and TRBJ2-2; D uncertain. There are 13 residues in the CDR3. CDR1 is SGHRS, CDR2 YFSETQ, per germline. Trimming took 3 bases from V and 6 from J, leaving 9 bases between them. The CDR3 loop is CASSYWESGELFF. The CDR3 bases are TGCGCCAGCAGCTATTGGGAATCCGGGGAGCTGTTTTTT.

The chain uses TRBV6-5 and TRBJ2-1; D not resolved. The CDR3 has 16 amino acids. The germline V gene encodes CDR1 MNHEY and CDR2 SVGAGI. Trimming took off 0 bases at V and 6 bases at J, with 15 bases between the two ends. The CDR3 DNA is TGTGCCAGCAGTTACTCGCTAGTAAAACCCTCCAATGAGCAGTTCTTC. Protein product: CASSYSLVKPSNEQFF.

The CDR3, as DNA: TGTGCCAGCAGCCGTCTAGTAAAGGACACCGGGGAGCTGTTTTTT. This translates into CASSRLVKDTGELFF. The V call is TRBV7-6, the J call TRBJ2-2; D unresolved. Germline values: CDR1 SGHVS, CDR2 FNYEAQ. The CDR3 is made up of 15 amino acids. Trimming pared 5 bases from V and 3 bases from J, leaving 13 bases between.

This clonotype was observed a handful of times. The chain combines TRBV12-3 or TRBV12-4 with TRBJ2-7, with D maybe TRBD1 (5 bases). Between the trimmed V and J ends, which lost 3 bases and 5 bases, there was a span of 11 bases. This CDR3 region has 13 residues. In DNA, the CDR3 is TGTGCCAGCAGTTTTAGCAGGGTCCACGAGCAGTACTTC. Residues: CASSFSRVHEQYF.

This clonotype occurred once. In DNA, the CDR3 is TGTGCCAGCAGCTTAGACAGGGGCTACACTGAAGCTTTCTTT. This translates into CASSLDRGYTEAFF. The genes are TRBV7-9 and TRBJ1-1; TRBD1 matches 7 bases. This CDR3 is built from 14 residues. Germline assignment: CDR1 SEHNR and CDR2 FQNEAQ (reference sequence). V shed 1 base and J 3 bases; nucleotides not matched to a gene: 2.

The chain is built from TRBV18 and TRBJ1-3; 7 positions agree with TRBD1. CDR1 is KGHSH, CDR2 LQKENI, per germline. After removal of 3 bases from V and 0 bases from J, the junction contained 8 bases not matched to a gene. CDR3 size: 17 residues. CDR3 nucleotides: TGTGCCAGCTCACCTACTACAGGGGATCTCTCTGGAAACACCATATATTTT. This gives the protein CASSPTTGDLSGNTIYF.